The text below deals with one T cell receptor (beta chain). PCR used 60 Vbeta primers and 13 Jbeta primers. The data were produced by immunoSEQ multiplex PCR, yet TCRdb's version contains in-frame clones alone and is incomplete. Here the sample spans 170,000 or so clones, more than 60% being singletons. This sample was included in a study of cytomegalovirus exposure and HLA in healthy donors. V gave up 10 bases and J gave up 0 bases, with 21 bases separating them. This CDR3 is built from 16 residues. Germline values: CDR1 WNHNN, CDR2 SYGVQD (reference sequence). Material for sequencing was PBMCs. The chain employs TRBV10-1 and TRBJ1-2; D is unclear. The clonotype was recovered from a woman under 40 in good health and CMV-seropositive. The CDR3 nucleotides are TGCGCCATCGCCCCCCCTTGGGAGACGGCTAACTATGGCTACACCTTC. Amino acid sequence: CAIAPPWETANYGYTF.